Sequencing of this T cell receptor (beta chain) was carried out in a study of blood T cell repertoires in COVID-19. Profiled with immunoSEQ multiplex PCR; TCRdb holds only in-frame clones, not every one. This repertoire shows approximately 300,000 clones, around nine tenths found once; its top ten account for under 7%. This CDR3 comprises 14 residues. The germline CDR1 and CDR2 sequences are ENHRY and SYGVKD. Deletions cut 2 bases from V and 5 bases from J, with 13 bases between. The sequence derives from a woman aged 25 to 39 with COVID-19, enrolled during active disease. The V and J genes are TRBV10-3 and TRBJ2-7; possibly TRBD1 for D (5 bases). The source material was peripheral blood. CDR3 in amino acids: CAISEGGAWDEQYF. In DNA form, the CDR3 reads TGTGCCATCAGTGAGGGTGGGGCCTGGGACGAGCAGTACTTC.